These T cell receptor beta chains were read from a single sample in a study of beta chain features in type 1 diabetes. TCRdb keeps only in-frame clones here, not all; method: immunoSEQ multiplex PCR. This sample yields almost 350,000 clones, of which over 7% are seen a single time; approximately 1% belongs to the top ten. Sequencing was carried out using central memory CD4+ T cells from blood. The receptors come from a man in his thirties or forties with type 1 diabetes. Each CDR3 is given with its conserved first and last residue. Fields, in order: clone size, V gene, D gene, J gene, CDR3 DNA, CDR3 protein. A D gene is named only where the DNA matches it firmly. The size entry is marked missing in some rows and otherwise reads once, few, many or a size class.

abundance: once; v_gene: TRBV30; d_gene: TRBD1; j_gene: TRBJ1-2; CDR3nt: TGTGCCTGGAGTGGCCAGGGGGCTGGTGGCTACACCTTC; CDR3aa: CAWSGQGAGGYTF
abundance: few; v_gene: TRBV19; d_gene: NA; j_gene: TRBJ1-1; CDR3nt: TGTGCCAGTAGCCGACAGACAGACAGAAACACTGAAGCTTTCTTT; CDR3aa: CASSRQTDRNTEAFF
abundance: NA; v_gene: TRBV2; d_gene: NA; j_gene: TRBJ2-7; CDR3nt: TGTGCCAGCAGAGTTGAGGGGCAGTACGAGCAGTACTTC; CDR3aa: CASRVEGQYEQYF
abundance: few; v_gene: TRBV11-2; d_gene: NA; j_gene: TRBJ2-3; CDR3nt: TGTGCCAGCAGCTTAGACCGTACTGTTACGCAGTATTTT; CDR3aa: CASSLDRTVTQYF
abundance: few; v_gene: TRBV28; d_gene: TRBD1; j_gene: TRBJ2-2; CDR3nt: TGTGCCAGCAGCTCCGGGACAGGGGGGAACACCGGGGAGCTGTTTTTT; CDR3aa: CASSSGTGGNTGELFF
abundance: few; v_gene: TRBV27; d_gene: TRBD1; j_gene: TRBJ2-2; CDR3nt: TGTGCCAGCAGTGTAACCGGGACAGCGAACACCGGGGAGCTGTTTTTT; CDR3aa: CASSVTGTANTGELFF
abundance: many; v_gene: TRBV7-6; d_gene: TRBD2; j_gene: TRBJ2-2; CDR3nt: TGTGCCAGCAGCCTAGGGACTAGCTACACCGGGGAGCTGTTTTTT; CDR3aa: CASSLGTSYTGELFF
abundance: NA; v_gene: TRBV28; d_gene: TRBD1; j_gene: TRBJ2-1; CDR3nt: TGTGCCAGCAGTCCCGGAAACAGGGGGCAAGGTGAGCAGTTCTTC; CDR3aa: CASSPGNRGQGEQFF
abundance: NA; v_gene: TRBV5-6; d_gene: TRBD1; j_gene: TRBJ2-3; CDR3nt: TGTGCCAGCAGCTCCCCAGGGGGCTCTGGCACAGATACGCAGTATTTT; CDR3aa: CASSSPGGSGTDTQYF
abundance: NA; v_gene: TRBV4-3; d_gene: TRBD1; j_gene: TRBJ1-4; CDR3nt: TGCGCCAGCAGCCCGTACGTAGACAGGGAGGAGGAAAAACTGTTTTTT; CDR3aa: CASSPYVDREEEKLFF
abundance: NA; v_gene: TRBV7-9; d_gene: NA; j_gene: TRBJ2-5; CDR3nt: TGTGCCAGCAGCGGCCGGGACACCCTAAGGACCCAGTACTTC; CDR3aa: CASSGRDTLRTQYF
abundance: few; v_gene: TRBV7-2; d_gene: NA; j_gene: TRBJ1-6; CDR3nt: TGTGCCAGCAGCTTGCCGGGGCATTCACCCCTCCACTTT; CDR3aa: CASSLPGHSPLHF
abundance: few; v_gene: TRBV2; d_gene: TRBD2; j_gene: TRBJ2-5; CDR3nt: TGTGCCACCCAGGGACTAGCGGGGGGGCCGGAGACCCAGTACTTC; CDR3aa: CATQGLAGGPETQYF
abundance: many; v_gene: TRBV18; d_gene: TRBD1; j_gene: TRBJ1-5; CDR3nt: TGTGCCAGCCAACTAAAGGACAGGAATCAGCCCCAGCATTTT; CDR3aa: CASQLKDRNQPQHF
abundance: NA; v_gene: TRBV28; d_gene: NA; j_gene: TRBJ2-7; CDR3nt: TGTGCCAGCAGTTCCTACAACTACGAGCAGTACTTC; CDR3aa: CASSSYNYEQYF
abundance: NA; v_gene: TRBV9; d_gene: TRBD2; j_gene: TRBJ2-5; CDR3nt: TGTGCCAGCAGCGTAGGGGGACTAAGGCTGATTGAGACCCAGTACTTC; CDR3aa: CASSVGGLRLIETQYF
abundance: NA; v_gene: TRBV19; d_gene: TRBD1; j_gene: TRBJ1-1; CDR3nt: TGTGCCAGTAGGGGACAGGGCTACACTGAAGCTTTCTTT; CDR3aa: CASRGQGYTEAFF
abundance: NA; v_gene: TRBV7-2; d_gene: NA; j_gene: TRBJ2-7; CDR3nt: TGTGCCAGCAGCTTGTCGCAGACCCGCTCCTACGAGCAGTACTTC; CDR3aa: CASSLSQTRSYEQYF
abundance: NA; v_gene: TRBV25-1; d_gene: NA; j_gene: TRBJ2-7; CDR3nt: TGTGCCAGCAGTGAATCCGGGACATTATCCTACGAGCAGTACTTC; CDR3aa: CASSESGTLSYEQYF
abundance: few; v_gene: TRBV4-3; d_gene: NA; j_gene: TRBJ1-1; CDR3nt: TGCGCCAGCAGCCGGCAGGCGGGCCAAACTGAAGCTTTCTTT; CDR3aa: CASSRQAGQTEAFF
abundance: NA; v_gene: TRBV4-2; d_gene: NA; j_gene: TRBJ2-2; CDR3nt: TGTGCCAGCAGCTCGGACTACAATTACCTTAACACCGGGGAGCTGTTTTTT; CDR3aa: CASSSDYNYLNTGELFF
abundance: NA; v_gene: TRBV5-4; d_gene: TRBD2; j_gene: TRBJ2-7; CDR3nt: TGTGCCAGCAGCCCTGGGACTAGCGGGGGCTCCTACGAGCAGTACTTC; CDR3aa: CASSPGTSGGSYEQYF
abundance: few; v_gene: TRBV19; d_gene: TRBD1; j_gene: TRBJ1-1; CDR3nt: TGTGCCAGTAGTACTAGGACAGGGGAGAAGGACACTGAAGCTTTCTTT; CDR3aa: CASSTRTGEKDTEAFF
abundance: few; v_gene: TRBV29-1; d_gene: NA; j_gene: TRBJ1-4; CDR3nt: TGCAGCGTTGAGAGAGGGGAAAAACTGTTTTTT; CDR3aa: CSVERGEKLFF
abundance: NA; v_gene: TRBV27; d_gene: TRBD1; j_gene: TRBJ1-5; CDR3nt: TGTGCCAGCAGTGCCGGGACAGCCAGACTCAATAGCAATCAGCCCCAGCATTTT; CDR3aa: CASSAGTARLNSNQPQHF
abundance: few; v_gene: TRBV28; d_gene: TRBD1; j_gene: TRBJ2-7; CDR3nt: TGTGCCAGCAGTCCTCTTTCTGGGACAGTCTCCTACGAGCAGTACTTC; CDR3aa: CASSPLSGTVSYEQYF
abundance: NA; v_gene: TRBV10-3; d_gene: NA; j_gene: TRBJ2-1; CDR3nt: TGTGCCATCAGTGATTCCCGGGCCGACAATGAGCAGTTCTTC; CDR3aa: CAISDSRADNEQFF
abundance: few; v_gene: TRBV29-1; d_gene: NA; j_gene: TRBJ1-1; CDR3nt: TGCAGCGTCTCCCCACACGGCGGGACTGAAGCTTTCTTT; CDR3aa: CSVSPHGGTEAFF
abundance: NA; v_gene: TRBV7-9; d_gene: TRBD1; j_gene: TRBJ1-4; CDR3nt: TGTGCCAGCAGCCGTGACAGGGGGAAGGTTGAAAAACTGTTTTTT; CDR3aa: CASSRDRGKVEKLFF
abundance: few; v_gene: TRBV7-2; d_gene: NA; j_gene: TRBJ2-7; CDR3nt: TGTGCCAGCAGCTTCGCGAGGACAAGCTCCTACGAGCAGTACTTC; CDR3aa: CASSFARTSSYEQYF
abundance: few; v_gene: TRBV7-9; d_gene: NA; j_gene: TRBJ2-7; CDR3nt: TGTGCCAGCAGCCCAGGACGAGCCTACGAGCAGTACTTC; CDR3aa: CASSPGRAYEQYF
abundance: many; v_gene: TRBV27; d_gene: TRBD1; j_gene: TRBJ1-6; CDR3nt: TGTGCCAGCAGTCCAGGGACAGGGCGAATCTCACCCCTCCACTTT; CDR3aa: CASSPGTGRISPLHF
abundance: NA; v_gene: TRBV5-6; d_gene: NA; j_gene: TRBJ2-5; CDR3nt: TGTGCCAGCAGCCGGGGTGAGACCCAGTACTTC; CDR3aa: CASSRGETQYF
abundance: NA; v_gene: TRBV6-5; d_gene: NA; j_gene: TRBJ1-1; CDR3nt: TGTGCCAGCAGTTTCGGACCGTGGAACACTGAAGCTTTCTTT; CDR3aa: CASSFGPWNTEAFF
abundance: few; v_gene: TRBV11-3; d_gene: NA; j_gene: TRBJ2-3; CDR3nt: TGTGCCAGCAGCTTAGCGGGGGGCCGCGAATATTTT; CDR3aa: CASSLAGGREYF
abundance: NA; v_gene: TRBV7-9; d_gene: NA; j_gene: TRBJ2-3; CDR3nt: TGTGCCAGTCAACAGGGAGAAACTAGCACAGATACGCAGTATTTT; CDR3aa: CASQQGETSTDTQYF
abundance: NA; v_gene: TRBV9; d_gene: NA; j_gene: TRBJ1-1; CDR3nt: TGTGCCAGCAGTTTGACAGTTGGGGACACTGAAGCTTTCTTT; CDR3aa: CASSLTVGDTEAFF
abundance: NA; v_gene: TRBV30; d_gene: TRBD1; j_gene: TRBJ2-2; CDR3nt: TGTGCCTGGAGCTCAGACAGGGGTGTCACCGGGGAGCTGTTTTTT; CDR3aa: CAWSSDRGVTGELFF
abundance: many; v_gene: TRBV28; d_gene: NA; j_gene: TRBJ2-7; CDR3nt: TGTGCCAGCAGTGAGGACTTCTCCTACGAGCAGTACTTC; CDR3aa: CASSEDFSYEQYF
abundance: many; v_gene: TRBV6-6; d_gene: NA; j_gene: TRBJ1-4; CDR3nt: TGTGCCAGCAGCAGGGAGGATGAAAAACTGTTTTTT; CDR3aa: CASSREDEKLFF
abundance: few; v_gene: TRBV5-6; d_gene: NA; j_gene: TRBJ1-6; CDR3nt: TGTGCCAGCAGCCACTTGACCGGGGATGGTTCACCCCTCCACTTT; CDR3aa: CASSHLTGDGSPLHF
abundance: once; v_gene: TRBV9; d_gene: TRBD2; j_gene: TRBJ2-1; CDR3nt: TGTGCCAGCAGCGACTTAGCGGGGGGGCACAATGAGCAGTTCTTC; CDR3aa: CASSDLAGGHNEQFF
abundance: few; v_gene: TRBV6-6; d_gene: NA; j_gene: TRBJ2-7; CDR3nt: TGTGCCAGCAGTGGGTCCCGAGGCAGCTCCTACGAGCAGTACTTC; CDR3aa: CASSGSRGSSYEQYF
abundance: NA; v_gene: TRBV20-1; d_gene: NA; j_gene: TRBJ2-5; CDR3nt: TGCAGTGCTAGAGTAGAGACCCAGTACTTC; CDR3aa: CSARVETQYF
abundance: NA; v_gene: TRBV6-6; d_gene: NA; j_gene: TRBJ1-5; CDR3nt: TGTGCCAGCAGTTACTCGAATGGGAATCAGCCCCAGCATTTT; CDR3aa: CASSYSNGNQPQHF
abundance: few; v_gene: TRBV6-6; d_gene: NA; j_gene: TRBJ1-5; CDR3nt: TGTGCCACTCTACTTGGGGGTTACGGCAATCAGCCCCAGCATTTT; CDR3aa: CATLLGGYGNQPQHF
abundance: NA; v_gene: TRBV7-2; d_gene: TRBD1; j_gene: TRBJ1-6; CDR3nt: TGTGCCAGCAGCCTACAGGGGGGGAATTCACCCCTCCACTTT; CDR3aa: CASSLQGGNSPLHF
abundance: NA; v_gene: TRBV6-5; d_gene: TRBD1; j_gene: TRBJ2-1; CDR3nt: TGTGCCAGCAGTTACGGGACAGCAACCTACAATGAGCAGTTCTTC; CDR3aa: CASSYGTATYNEQFF
abundance: NA; v_gene: TRBV10-3; d_gene: NA; j_gene: TRBJ1-5; CDR3nt: TGTGCCATCAGGGCTAGTCAGAGCAATCAGCCCCAGCATTTT; CDR3aa: CAIRASQSNQPQHF
abundance: NA; v_gene: TRBV7-9; d_gene: NA; j_gene: TRBJ2-2; CDR3nt: TGTGCCAGCAGCCTTACCGCCACCGGGGAGCTGTTTTTT; CDR3aa: CASSLTATGELFF
abundance: NA; v_gene: TRBV5-4; d_gene: NA; j_gene: TRBJ2-1; CDR3nt: TGTGCCAGCACCGGGGACTCCTCGATACTTAATGAGCAGTTCTTC; CDR3aa: CASTGDSSILNEQFF
abundance: few; v_gene: TRBV10-3; d_gene: NA; j_gene: TRBJ1-1; CDR3nt: TGTGCCATCAGCCTGGCGGCAGGGCGCTCGTGGACTGAAGCTTTCTTT; CDR3aa: CAISLAAGRSWTEAFF
abundance: NA; v_gene: TRBV6-6; d_gene: TRBD1; j_gene: TRBJ1-2; CDR3nt: TGTGCCAGCACTCCACAGGGGGCGACGCTCTATGGCTACACCTTC; CDR3aa: CASTPQGATLYGYTF
abundance: NA; v_gene: TRBV19; d_gene: NA; j_gene: TRBJ1-5; CDR3nt: TGTGCCAGTATGCGCGTGTGGGGACTAAATCAGCCCCAGCATTTT; CDR3aa: CASMRVWGLNQPQHF